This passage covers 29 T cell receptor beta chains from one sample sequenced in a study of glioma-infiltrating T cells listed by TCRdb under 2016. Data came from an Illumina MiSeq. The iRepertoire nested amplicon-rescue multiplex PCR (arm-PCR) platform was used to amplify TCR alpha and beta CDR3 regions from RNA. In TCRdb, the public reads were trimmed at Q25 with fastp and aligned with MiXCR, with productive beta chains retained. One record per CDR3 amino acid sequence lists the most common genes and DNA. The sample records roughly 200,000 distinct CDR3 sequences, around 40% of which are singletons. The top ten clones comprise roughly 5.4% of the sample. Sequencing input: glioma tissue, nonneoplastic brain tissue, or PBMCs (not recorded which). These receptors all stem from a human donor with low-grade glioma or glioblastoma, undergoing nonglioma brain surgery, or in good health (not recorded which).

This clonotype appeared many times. CDR3 protein: CASSGPGNGYGYTF. The CDR3 nucleotides are TGTGCCAGCAGTGGCCCAGGGAATGGCTATGGCTACACCTTC. The chain employs TRBV25-1 and TRBJ1-2; tentative D call: TRBD1 (5 bases). V dropped 4 bases and J dropped 4 bases, with 13 bases sitting between them. The germline V gene has CDR1 MGHDK and CDR2 SYGVNS. There are 14 residues in the CDR3.

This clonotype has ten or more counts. The CDR3 spells CASSLSRGYQPQHF. CDR3 nucleotides: TGTGCCAGCAGTCTCTCCCGGGGCTATCAGCCCCAGCATTTT. This sequence joins TRBV28 and TRBJ1-5, with D perhaps TRBD1 (5 bases). The CDR3 has 14 amino acids. Germline-derived CDR1 and CDR2 are MDHEN and SYDVKM. The ends were cut back, 5 bases at V and 5 bases at J, with 13 bases in the middle.

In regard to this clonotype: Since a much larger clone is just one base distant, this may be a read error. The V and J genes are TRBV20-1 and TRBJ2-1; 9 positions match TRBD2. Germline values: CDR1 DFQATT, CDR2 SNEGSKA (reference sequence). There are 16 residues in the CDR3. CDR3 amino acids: CSAKSPGTSSHNEQFF. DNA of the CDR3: TGCAGTGCTAAAAGTCCCGGGACTAGCTCCCACAATGAGCAGTTCTTC.

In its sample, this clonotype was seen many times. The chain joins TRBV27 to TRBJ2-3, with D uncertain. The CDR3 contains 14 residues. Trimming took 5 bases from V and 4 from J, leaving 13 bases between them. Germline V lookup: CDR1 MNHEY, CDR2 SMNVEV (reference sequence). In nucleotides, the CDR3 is TGTGCCAGCAGTATGACCCCTCTTTCAGATACGCAGTATTTT. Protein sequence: CASSMTPLSDTQYF.

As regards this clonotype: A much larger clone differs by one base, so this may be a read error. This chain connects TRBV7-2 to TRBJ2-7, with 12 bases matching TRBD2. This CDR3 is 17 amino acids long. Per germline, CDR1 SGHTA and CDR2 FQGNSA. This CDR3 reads CASSLWTSGIVSYELYF. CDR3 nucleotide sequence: TGTGCCAGCAGCTTATGGACTAGCGGGATCGTGTCCTACGAGCTGTACTTC.

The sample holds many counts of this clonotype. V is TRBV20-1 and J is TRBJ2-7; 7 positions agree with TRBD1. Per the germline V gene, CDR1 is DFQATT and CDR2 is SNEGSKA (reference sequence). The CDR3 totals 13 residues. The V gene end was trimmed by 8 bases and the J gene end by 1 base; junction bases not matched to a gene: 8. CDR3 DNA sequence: TGCAGTACTCATAGGGACAGATCCTACGAGCAGTACTTC. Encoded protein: CSTHRDRSYEQYF.

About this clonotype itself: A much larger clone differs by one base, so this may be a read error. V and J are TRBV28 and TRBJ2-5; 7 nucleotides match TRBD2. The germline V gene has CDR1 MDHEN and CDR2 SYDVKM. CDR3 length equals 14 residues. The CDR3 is CASSYGGGQVTQYF. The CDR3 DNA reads TGTGCCAGCAGTTATGGGGGAGGGCAAGTGACCCAGTACTTC.

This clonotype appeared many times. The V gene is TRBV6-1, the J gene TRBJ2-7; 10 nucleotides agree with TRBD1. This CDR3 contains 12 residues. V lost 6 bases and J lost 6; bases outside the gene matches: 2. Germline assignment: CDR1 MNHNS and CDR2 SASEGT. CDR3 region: CASSDRGLEQYF. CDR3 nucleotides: TGTGCCAGCAGCGACAGGGGGCTCGAGCAGTACTTC.

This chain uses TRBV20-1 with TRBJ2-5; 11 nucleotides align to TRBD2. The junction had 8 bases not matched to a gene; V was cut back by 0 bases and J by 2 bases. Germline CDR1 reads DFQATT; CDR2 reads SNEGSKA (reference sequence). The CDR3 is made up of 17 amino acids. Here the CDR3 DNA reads TGCAGTGCTAGAGATGACGGACTAGCGGGCACTCAAGAGACCCAGTACTTC. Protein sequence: CSARDDGLAGTQETQYF.

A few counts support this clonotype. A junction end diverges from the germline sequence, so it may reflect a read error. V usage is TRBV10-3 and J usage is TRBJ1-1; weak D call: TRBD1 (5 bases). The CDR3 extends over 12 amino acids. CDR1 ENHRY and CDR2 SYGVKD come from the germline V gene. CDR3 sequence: CASSAGGTEAFF. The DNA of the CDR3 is TGTGCCAGCAGTGCGGGGGGAACTGAAGCTTTCTTT.

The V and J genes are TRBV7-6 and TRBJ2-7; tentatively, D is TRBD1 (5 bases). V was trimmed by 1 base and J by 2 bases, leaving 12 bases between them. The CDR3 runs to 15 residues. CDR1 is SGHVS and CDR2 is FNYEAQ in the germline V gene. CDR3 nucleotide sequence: TGTGCCAGCAGCTTAGATGAGGCAGGGCCCTACGAGCAGTACTTC. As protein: CASSLDEAGPYEQYF.

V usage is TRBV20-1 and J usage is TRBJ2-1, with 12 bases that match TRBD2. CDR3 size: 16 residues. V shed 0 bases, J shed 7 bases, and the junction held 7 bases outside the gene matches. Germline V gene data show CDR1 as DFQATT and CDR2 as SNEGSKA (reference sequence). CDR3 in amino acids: CSARDARLAGVNEQFF. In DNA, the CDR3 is TGCAGTGCTAGAGACGCAAGACTAGCGGGAGTTAATGAGCAGTTCTTC.

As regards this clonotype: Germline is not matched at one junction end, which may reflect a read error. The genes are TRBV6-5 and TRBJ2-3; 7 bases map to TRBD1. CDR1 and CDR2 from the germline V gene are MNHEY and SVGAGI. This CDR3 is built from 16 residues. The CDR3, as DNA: TGCGCCAGCAGTGATTCCCAGGGGGAAAAGACAGATAAGCAGTATTTT. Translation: CASSDSQGEKTDKQYF.

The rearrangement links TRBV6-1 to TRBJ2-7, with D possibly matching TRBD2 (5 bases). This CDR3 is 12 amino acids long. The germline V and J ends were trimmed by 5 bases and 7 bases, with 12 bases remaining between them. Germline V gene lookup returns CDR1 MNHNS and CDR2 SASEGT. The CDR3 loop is CASSRERAEQYF. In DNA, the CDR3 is TGTGCCAGCAGTAGGGAGAGAGCAGAGCAGTACTTC.

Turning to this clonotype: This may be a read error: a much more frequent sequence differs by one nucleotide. CDR3 sequence: CASSLSTSGREKYF. CDR3 bases: TGTGCCAGCAGCTTAAGCACTAGCGGAAGGGAGAAGTACTTC. The V and J genes are TRBV7-2 and TRBJ2-7; TRBD2 matches 8 bases. Germline trimming cut 2 bases from V and 11 bases from J; bases unmatched to any gene: 11. There are 14 residues in the CDR3. CDR1 and CDR2 from the germline V gene are SGHTA and FQGNSA.

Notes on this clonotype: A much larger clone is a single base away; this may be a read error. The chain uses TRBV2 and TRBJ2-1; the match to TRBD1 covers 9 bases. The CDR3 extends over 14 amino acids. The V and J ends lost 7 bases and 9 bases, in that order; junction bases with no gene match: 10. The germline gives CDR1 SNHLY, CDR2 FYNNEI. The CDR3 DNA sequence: TGTGCCAGCACAGAGGACAGGGGTGGAGGTGAGCAGTTCTTC. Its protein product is CASTEDRGGGEQFF.

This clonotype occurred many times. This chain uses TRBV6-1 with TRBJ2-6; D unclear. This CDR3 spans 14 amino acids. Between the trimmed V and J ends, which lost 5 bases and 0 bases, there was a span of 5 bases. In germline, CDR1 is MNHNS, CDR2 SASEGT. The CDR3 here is CASSFLSGANVLTF. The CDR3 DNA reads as TGTGCCAGCAGTTTCCTCTCTGGGGCCAACGTCCTGACTTTC.

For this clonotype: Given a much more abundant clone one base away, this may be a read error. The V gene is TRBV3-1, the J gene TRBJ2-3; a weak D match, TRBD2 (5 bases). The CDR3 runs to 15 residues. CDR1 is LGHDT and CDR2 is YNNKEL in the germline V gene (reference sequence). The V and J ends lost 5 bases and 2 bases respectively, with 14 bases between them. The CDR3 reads CASSENGIATDTQYF. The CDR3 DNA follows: TGTGCCAGCAGCGAGAACGGGATCGCCACAGATACGCAGTATTTT.

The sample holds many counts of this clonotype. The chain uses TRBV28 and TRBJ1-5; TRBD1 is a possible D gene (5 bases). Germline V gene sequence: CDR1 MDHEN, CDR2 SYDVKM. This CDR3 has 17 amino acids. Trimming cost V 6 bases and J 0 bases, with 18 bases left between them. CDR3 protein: CASSAGRGDYSNQPQHF. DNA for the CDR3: TGTGCCAGCAGCGCTGGTAGGGGAGATTATAGCAATCAGCCCCAGCATTTT.

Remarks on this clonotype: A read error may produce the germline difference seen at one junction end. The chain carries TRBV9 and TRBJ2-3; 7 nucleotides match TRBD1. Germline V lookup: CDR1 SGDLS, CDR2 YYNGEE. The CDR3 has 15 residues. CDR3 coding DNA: TGTGCCAGGAGCGTAGTAGGGGGCGCTTCAGATACGCAGTATTTT. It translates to CARSVVGGASDTQYF.

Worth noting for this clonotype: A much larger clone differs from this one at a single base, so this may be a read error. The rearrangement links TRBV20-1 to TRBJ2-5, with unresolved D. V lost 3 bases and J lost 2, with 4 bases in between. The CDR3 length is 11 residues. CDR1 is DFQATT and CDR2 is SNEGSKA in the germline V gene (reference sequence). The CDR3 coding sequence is TGCAGTGCTAGCGAACAAGAGACCCAGTACTTC. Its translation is CSASEQETQYF.

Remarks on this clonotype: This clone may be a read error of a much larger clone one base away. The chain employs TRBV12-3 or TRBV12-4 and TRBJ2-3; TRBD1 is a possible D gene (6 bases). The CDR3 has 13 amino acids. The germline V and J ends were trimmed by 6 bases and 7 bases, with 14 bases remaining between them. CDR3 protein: CASSRSGTYTQYF. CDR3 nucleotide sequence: TGTGCCAGCAGCCGCTCGGGGACATATACGCAGTATTTT.

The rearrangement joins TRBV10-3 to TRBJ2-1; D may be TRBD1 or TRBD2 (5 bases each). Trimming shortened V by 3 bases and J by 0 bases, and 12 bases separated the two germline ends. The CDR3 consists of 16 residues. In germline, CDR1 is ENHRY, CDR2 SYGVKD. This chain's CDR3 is CAISDRDGSSYNEQFF. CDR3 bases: TGTGCCATCAGTGACCGGGACGGTAGCTCCTACAATGAGCAGTTCTTC.

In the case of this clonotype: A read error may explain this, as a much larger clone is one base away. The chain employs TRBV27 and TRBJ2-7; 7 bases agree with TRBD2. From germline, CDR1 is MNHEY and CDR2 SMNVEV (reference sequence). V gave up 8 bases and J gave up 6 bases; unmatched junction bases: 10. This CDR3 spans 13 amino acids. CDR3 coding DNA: TGTGCCAGCCGGCCCAGCGGGATCTCCGAGCAGTACTTC. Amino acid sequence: CASRPSGISEQYF.

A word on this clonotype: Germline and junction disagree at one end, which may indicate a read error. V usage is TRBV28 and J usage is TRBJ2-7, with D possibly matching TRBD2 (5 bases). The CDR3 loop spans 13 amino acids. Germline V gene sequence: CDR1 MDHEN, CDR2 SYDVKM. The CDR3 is CASSFPGTYVQYF. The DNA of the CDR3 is TGTGCCAGCAGTTTCCCGGGAACCTACGTGCAGTACTTC.

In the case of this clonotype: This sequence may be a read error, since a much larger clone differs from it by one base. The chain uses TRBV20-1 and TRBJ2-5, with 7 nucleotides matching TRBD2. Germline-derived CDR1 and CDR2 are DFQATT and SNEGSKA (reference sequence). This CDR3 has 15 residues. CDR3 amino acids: CSASRGVGGLKTKYF. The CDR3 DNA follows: TGCAGTGCTTCCCGGGGGGTCGGGGGATTGAAGACCAAGTACTTC.

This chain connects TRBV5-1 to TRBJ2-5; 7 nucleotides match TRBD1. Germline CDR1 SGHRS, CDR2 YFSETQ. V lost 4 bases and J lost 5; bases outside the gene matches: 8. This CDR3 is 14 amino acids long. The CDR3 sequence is CASSRERQGETQYF. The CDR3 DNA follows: TGCGCCAGCAGCCGTGAGAGACAGGGTGAGACCCAGTACTTC.

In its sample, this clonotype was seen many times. The chain's CDR3 is CAISEPTTSTDTQYF. The CDR3 DNA is TGTGCCATCAGTGAGCCGACGACTAGCACAGATACGCAGTATTTT. The gene calls are TRBV10-3 and TRBJ2-3; D gene ambiguous. Deletions cut 2 bases from V and 0 bases from J, with 9 bases between. Germline assignment: CDR1 ENHRY and CDR2 SYGVKD. The CDR3 extends over 15 amino acids.

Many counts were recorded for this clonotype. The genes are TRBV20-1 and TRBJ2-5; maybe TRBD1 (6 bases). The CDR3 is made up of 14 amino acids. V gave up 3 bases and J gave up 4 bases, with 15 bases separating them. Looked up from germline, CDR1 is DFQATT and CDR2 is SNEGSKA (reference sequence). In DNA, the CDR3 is TGCAGTGCTAGTACACAGGGTATTGGAGAGACCCAGTACTTC. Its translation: CSASTQGIGETQYF.